This T cell receptor beta chain was identified during a study of blood T cell repertoires in COVID-19. Turning to the study itself: Material from acute and convalescent COVID-19 was sourced from the United States, Italy and Spain. The cDNA or gDNA used as material had been derived from T cells, B-cell-depleted T cells, or PBMCs.

This clone showed up just a few times. Germline V gene lookup returns CDR1 SGHRS and CDR2 YFSETQ. The CDR3 is made up of 11 amino acids. V was pared by 1 base and J by 8 bases, with 3 bases between. Authors' data handling: Cell counts per sample came from amplifying reference gene primers. Using immunoSEQ multiplex PCR, the repertoire was profiled, and TCRdb retains in-frame clones only, with some absent. The V and J calls and the clone size are those of that table, but D and trimming were determined from the DNA. The sample consists of some 200,000 clones, around 90% of them appearing once. The V gene is TRBV5-1, the J gene TRBJ2-2; no firm D call. The sequencing sample was made of peripheral blood. The receptor comes from a man aged 40-55 years with active or convalescent COVID-19. The CDR3: CASSLYGELFF. The CDR3 coding sequence is TGCGCCAGCAGCTTGTATGGGGAGCTGTTTTTT.